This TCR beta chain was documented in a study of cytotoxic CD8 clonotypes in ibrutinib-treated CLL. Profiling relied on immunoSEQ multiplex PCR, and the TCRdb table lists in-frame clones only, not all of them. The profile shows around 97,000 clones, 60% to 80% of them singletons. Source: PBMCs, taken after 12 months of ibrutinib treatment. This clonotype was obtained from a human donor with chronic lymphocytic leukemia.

The CDR3 here is CATAGDTEAFF. CDR3 coding DNA: TGTGCCACAGCCGGGGACACTGAAGCTTTCTTT. The chain couples TRBV10-3 to TRBJ1-1; no clear D gene. Germline loops: CDR1 ENHRY, CDR2 SYGVKD. The CDR3 is made up of 11 amino acids. V shed 10 bases and J shed 3 bases, with 9 bases lying between them.